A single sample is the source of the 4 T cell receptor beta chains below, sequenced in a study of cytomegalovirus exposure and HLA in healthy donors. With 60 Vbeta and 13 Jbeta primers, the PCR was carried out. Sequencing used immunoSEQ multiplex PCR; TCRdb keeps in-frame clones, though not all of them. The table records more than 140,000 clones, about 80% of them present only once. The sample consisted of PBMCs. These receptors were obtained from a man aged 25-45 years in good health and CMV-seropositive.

CDR3 sequence: CASSLGGGLGEKLFF. For the CDR3, the DNA is TGTGCCAGCAGCTTGGGGGGGGGCTTGGGTGAAAAACTGTTTTTT. The V call is TRBV5-4, the J call TRBJ1-4; D perhaps matches TRBD1 (6 bases). The V gene lost 0 bases and the J gene lost 7 bases, with 13 bases spanning the gap. CDR1 SGHNT and CDR2 YYREEE come from the germline V gene (reference sequence). The CDR3 has 15 residues.

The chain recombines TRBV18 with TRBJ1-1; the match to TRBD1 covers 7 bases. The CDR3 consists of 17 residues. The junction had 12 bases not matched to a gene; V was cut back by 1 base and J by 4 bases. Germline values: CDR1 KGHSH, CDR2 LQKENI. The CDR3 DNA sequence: TGTGCCAGCTCACCACGGTTGACAGGGTCTTCGGGCACTGAAGCTTTCTTT. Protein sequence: CASSPRLTGSSGTEAFF. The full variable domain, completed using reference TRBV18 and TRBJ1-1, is NAGVMQNPRHLVRRRGQEARLRCSPMKGHSHVYWYRQLPEEGLKFMVYLQKENIIDESGMPKERFSAEFPKEGPSILRIQQVVRGDSAAYFCASSPRLTGSSGTEAFFGQGTRLTVV.

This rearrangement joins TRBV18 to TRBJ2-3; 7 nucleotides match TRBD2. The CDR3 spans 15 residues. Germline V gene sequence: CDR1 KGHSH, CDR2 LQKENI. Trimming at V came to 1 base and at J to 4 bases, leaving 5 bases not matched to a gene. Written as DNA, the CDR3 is TGTGCCAGCTCACCACGACTAGCCTTTTCAGATACGCAGTATTTT. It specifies CASSPRLAFSDTQYF.

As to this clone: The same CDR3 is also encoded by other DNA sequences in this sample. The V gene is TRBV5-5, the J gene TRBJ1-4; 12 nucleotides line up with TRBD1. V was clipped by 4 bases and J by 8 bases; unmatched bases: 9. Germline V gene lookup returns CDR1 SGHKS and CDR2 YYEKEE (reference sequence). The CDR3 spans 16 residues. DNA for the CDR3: TGTGCCAGCAGCGCTGCTGGGGGGACAGGGGGCGAAAAACTGTTTTTT. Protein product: CASSAAGGTGGEKLFF.